This T cell receptor (beta chain) was sequenced in a study of blood T cell repertoires in COVID-19. On the study more broadly: From the United States, Italy and Spain came samples of acute and convalescent COVID-19. The analysed material was cDNA or gDNA that came from T cells, B-cell-depleted T cells, or PBMCs.

V gave up 0 bases and J gave up 2 bases, with 11 bases separating them. Germline V CDR1 and CDR2: SEHNR, FQNEAQ (reference sequence). This CDR3 is 16 amino acids long. Authors' methods: Amplification of reference gene primers was used by the study to estimate nucleated cell counts. Sequencing was performed with immunoSEQ multiplex PCR; in TCRdb, only in-frame clones are kept and a portion is missing. The V and J calls and clone size were taken over from that table, and D and trimming were inferred from the DNA. The table has about 43,000 clones, roughly 88% seen once. The chain uses TRBV7-9 and TRBJ2-1, with TRBD1 as a possible D gene (6 bases). The clonotype was recovered from a man in his sixties with active COVID-19. Material for sequencing was peripheral blood. The CDR3 is CASSLAGTQTYNEQFF. In DNA form, the CDR3 reads TGTGCCAGCAGCTTAGCCGGGACACAAACCTACAATGAGCAGTTCTTC.